This entry concerns a single T cell receptor beta chain. This clonotype was found a few times. No cognate antigen has been identified for it. Within one base of it there is no much larger clone, and no base qualities were kept. Preparation of the library involved RT-PCR. The sample was run on an Illumina HiSeq 2500. Using fastp trimming at Q25 and MiXCR clonotype assembly, TCRdb reanalyzed the public sequencing data and kept in-frame beta chains. Identical CDR3 proteins give one entry, which carries the most common genes and DNA. Counted in this sample were around 570,000 distinct CDR3 sequences; roughly 10% of them appeared once. The ten largest make up more than 9.5% of the sample. This specimen comes from a study of response to subunit inactivated influenza vaccine (dated by TCRdb to about 2018). About the full investigation: To follow how T cells responded to a trivalent subunit inactivated influenza vaccine, the researchers relied on deep quantitative profiling of the T cell receptor repertoire. Beyond this particular receptor, the publication reports: According to the authors, only a limited number of new T cells may be recruited by each seasonal influenza vaccination.

The data also belong to a second study, concerning T cells expressing NK-cell markers. The second study's authors report: TCR beta cDNA libraries were made by 5'RACE template switching that added a universal primer site and unique molecular identifiers. TCR beta-chain repertoires were profiled in sorted CD3+CD56+NKG2C+, CD3+CD56+NKG2C- and CD3+CD56-NKG2C+ T-cell subsets from about 8 donors. Among the eight sequenced donors, only one was HCMV-seronegative, while the other seven were HCMV-seropositive. To restrict sorting to alphabetaTCR-expressing T cells, an anti-gammadeltaTCR antibody was added in several experiments. In six donors, the dominant CD3+CD56+NKG2C+ clonotypes ranked among the top 10 CD8+ clonotypes, making up about 1.0-7.5% of CD8+ T cells. Those dominant clonotypes were again the most abundant among CD3+CD56-NKG2C+ cells in a handful of donors, at about 25-60.1%. It remained unclear whether the expanded NKG2C-expressing T cell clones were specific for HCMV antigens. The eight sequenced donors were randomly selected healthy volunteers, three men and five women. To determine HCMV serostatus, a commercial ELISA kit was used to detect HCMV-specific IgG in serum. Peripheral blood mononuclear cells were isolated from blood by Ficoll density gradient centrifugation. For about 6 donors, bulk peripheral blood T-cell repertoires were additionally sequenced from unsorted PBMC. cDNA synthesis was primed from the TCR beta constant segment, followed by two successive PCR amplification steps. Sequencing of the libraries produced 2 x 150 bp reads on Illumina HiSeq 2000/2500, MiSeq or NextSeq. MIGEC was used to demultiplex reads and group the reads by UMI, and MiTCR was used to assemble and quantify clonotypes. Only TCR cDNA sequences supported by at least two reads were kept to exclude erroneous sequences. The tcR package was used for downstream repertoire analysis, and clonotypes were matched across fractions by CDR3 nucleotide sequence plus V segment. VDJmatch was used to annotate antigen specificity against VDJdb, with one amino acid substitution in CDR3 allowed.

The specimen was PBMCs from blood, collected on the day of vaccination. The clonotype comes from a man over 45 who received an inactivated influenza vaccine. Donor details come from another sample of the same person, matched by shared clones.

The DNA reads TGCGCCAGCAGCCAAGAAACCCCAACTAGCGTCCTTCCCAATGAGCAGTTCTTC. Translated, this gives CASSQETPTSVLPNEQFF. The sequence is built from TRBV4-3 and TRBJ2-1, with 7 bases in between that match TRBD2. The germline V gene gives CDR1 as LGHNA and CDR2 as YSLEER. Including the terminal cysteine and phenylalanine, the CDR3 comprises 18 residues. Only CDR3 DNA remains: 54 bases, in frame from the first base. Trimming takes 0 bases off V and 6 bases off J; junction bases not matched to a gene: 14.